This T cell receptor beta chain is from a study of blood T cell repertoires in COVID-19. The repertoire was sequenced with immunoSEQ multiplex PCR; TCRdb's copy has only in-frame clones and lacks some. The table records 140,000 to 150,000 clones, 86% of them present only once. The CDR3 is 14 residues long. Germline-derived CDR1 and CDR2 are SGHAT and FQDESV (reference sequence). V was trimmed by 2 bases and J by 4 bases, leaving 11 bases between them. The receptor was derived from a man between 50 and 59 years old who had recovered from COVID-19. The chain combines TRBV11-1 with TRBJ1-1; D call uncertain. Material: PBMCs or T cells enriched from blood (not recorded which). DNA of the CDR3: TGTGCCAGCAGCTTAAATGCCGGTGGCACTGAAGCTTTCTTT. Its protein is CASSLNAGGTEAFF.